Below are 9 T cell receptor beta chains sequenced from a single sample in a study of shared clonotypes between healthy human individuals. The table came from immunoSEQ multiplex PCR; TCRdb's copy has only in-frame clones and leaves some out. The table includes millions of clones, approximately 94% detected once. Sequencing input: naive CD4+ T cells sorted from blood. Subset noted: CD45RA+ positively selected. The source is a man younger than 35 in good health.

This clone was seen a handful of times. The gene calls are TRBV7-2 and TRBJ1-3; perhaps TRBD1 as D (5 bases). The V gene lost 1 base and the J gene lost 2 bases, with 12 bases spanning the gap. The germline V gene has CDR1 SGHTA and CDR2 FQGNSA. The CDR3 runs to 16 residues. The DNA of the CDR3 is TGTGCCAGCAGCTTAGGCCGGGGGTGGGCTGGAAACACCATATATTTT. It encodes CASSLGRGWAGNTIYF.

This rearrangement joins TRBV30 to TRBJ2-1, with TRBD2 matching 12 bases. V lost 2 bases, J lost 6 bases, and 14 bases stayed unmatched. Germline V gives CDR1 GTSNPN, CDR2 SVGIG (reference sequence). The CDR3 extends over 18 amino acids. The CDR3: CAWSFRTSGNVPSNEQFF. The DNA for the CDR3 is TGTGCCTGGAGTTTCCGGACTAGCGGGAATGTTCCCTCCAATGAGCAGTTCTTC. The whole variable domain, filled in from reference TRBV30 and TRBJ2-1, reads SQTIHQWPATLVQPVGSPLSLECTVEGTSNPNLYWYRQAAGRGLQLLFYSVGIGQISSEVPQNLSASRPQDRQFILSSKKLLLSDSGFYLCAWSFRTSGNVPSNEQFFGPGTRLTVL.

The J gene is TRBJ2-7, the V gene TRBV10-3, with D unresolved. CDR3 length: 12 amino acids. Between the trimmed V and J ends, which lost 3 bases and 2 bases, there was a span of 5 bases. CDR1 and CDR2 from the germline V gene are ENHRY and SYGVKD. The CDR3 DNA sequence: TGTGCCATCAGTGAAACGACCTACGAGCAGTACTTC. This codes for CAISETTYEQYF.

The gene calls are TRBV12-5 and TRBJ2-7; D may be TRBD2 (5 bases). The CDR3 is 16 residues long. The V and J ends lost 0 bases and 4 bases respectively, with 16 bases between them. Germline V CDR1 and CDR2: LGHNT, FRNRAP. CDR3: CASGLVTLGALYEQYF. The CDR3 DNA reads TGTGCTAGTGGTTTGGTCACCCTGGGAGCCCTTTACGAGCAGTACTTC.

With respect to this clone: Distinct nucleotide sequences in the sample also encode this CDR3. V is TRBV18 and J is TRBJ1-1; maybe TRBD1 (6 bases). Trimming shortened V by 2 bases and J by 2 bases, and 9 bases separated the two germline ends. The germline gives CDR1 KGHSH, CDR2 LQKENI. The CDR3 consists of 14 residues. The CDR3 coding sequence is TGTGCCAGCTCACCAGGGACACAAAACACTGAAGCTTTCTTT. It yields the protein CASSPGTQNTEAFF.

The rearrangement joins TRBV4-3 to TRBJ2-5, with TRBD1 matching 7 bases. V dropped 0 bases and J dropped 1; count of bases not matched to a gene: 2. The CDR3 has 15 amino acids. Germline CDR1 LGHNA, CDR2 YSLEER. Here the CDR3 DNA reads TGCGCCAGCAGCCAAGAGACAGGGCCCCAAGAGACCCAGTACTTC. This encodes CASSQETGPQETQYF.

V usage is TRBV5-6 and J usage is TRBJ2-2; D gene ambiguous. Trimming took 5 bases from V and 0 from J, leaving 8 bases between them. CDR1 SGHDT and CDR2 YYEEEE come from the germline V gene. The CDR3 has 14 amino acids. DNA for the CDR3: TGTGCCAGCAGAGCCCTCGCGAACACCGGGGAGCTGTTTTTT. Translating it yields CASRALANTGELFF.

This clone occurred a few times. The V and J genes are TRBV30 and TRBJ1-1; maybe TRBD1 (6 bases). In germline, CDR1 is GTSNPN, CDR2 SVGIG (reference sequence). The CDR3 has 14 amino acids. Trimming removed 2 bases at V and 4 bases at J, with 14 bases between. CDR3 nucleotides: TGTGCCTGGAGTCCCGGGACATTCGTCACTGAAGCTTTCTTT. This codes for CAWSPGTFVTEAFF.

The rearrangement joins TRBV7-9 to TRBJ1-2; 9 nucleotides line up with TRBD1. V lost 5 bases to trimming and J lost 7 bases; unmatched junction nucleotides: 5. The germline gives CDR1 SEHNR, CDR2 FQNEAQ (reference sequence). This CDR3 has 13 residues. DNA for the CDR3: TGTGCCAGCAGCGCGACAGGGGGTGTTGGCTACACCTTC. This gives the protein CASSATGGVGYTF.